This T cell receptor beta chain emerged from a study of naive and memory T cell subsets. The study, taken as a whole, reports: Gini index rose across naive, CM, EM and EMRA in CD4 and CD8. A few larger clonotypes appeared in naive repertoires, especially CD8, possibly memory cells re-expressing CD45RA.

This clonotype was seen repeatedly, ten times or more. The antigen is not known. Cells stained for CD3, CD4, CD8, CD45RA, CD27 and viability were sorted into four CD45RA/CD27 subsets. CDR1 and CDR2 from the germline V gene are LGHNT and FRNRAP. CDR3 length: 11 amino acids. V was clipped by 3 bases and J by 7 bases, with 7 bases between them. Two oligonucleotides, mixed equimolar, formed the beta constant-region primer covering TRBC1 and TRBC2. The ligated cDNA underwent four PCR rounds using SP2 and nested alpha and beta constant-region primers. The cDNA 3' end received a ligated single-stranded oligonucleotide carrying the SP2 primer and a 12-nucleotide UMI. TCRdb called the UMI-ligation and nested PCR reads again in MiXCR, with one record for every CDR3 protein. The sample lists over 100,000 distinct CDR3 sequences; about 15% were seen once.

This receptor was obtained from a human donor in good health. V is TRBV12-5 and J is TRBJ2-7; D not certain. Sample: naive CD8+ T cells from blood. CDR3 protein: CASGFSREQYF. CDR3 DNA sequence: TGTGCTAGTGGTTTTTCCAGGGAGCAGTACTTC.